This is a list of T cell receptor beta chains from one sample in a study of CD8+ T cells in alopecia areata. Libraries were prepared by immunoSEQ multiplex PCR; TCRdb keeps only in-frame clonotypes and omits some of them. The sample gives more than 90,000 clones, approximately 52% of which show up once; 30% is in the top ten. This material consisted of CD8+ T cells sorted from blood, taken at week 4, from a patient treated with tofacitinib. The receptors shown here come from a human donor with alopecia areata. The CDR3 runs from the conserved cysteine through the conserved F or W. Each record gives: D gene, J gene, V gene, CDR3 length, clone size, CDR3 protein, CDR3 DNA. The D gene is left open where the match is weak. Expanded clones get a size class; other rows say once, few or many, or leave the size out.

D gene: TRBD2; J gene: TRBJ2-7; V gene: TRBV27; CDR3 length: 14; clone size: NA; CDR3 protein: CASSLRGARYEQYF; CDR3 DNA: TGTGCCAGCAGTCTGCGGGGGGCCCGCTACGAGCAGTACTTC
D gene: NA; J gene: TRBJ2-7; V gene: TRBV5-6; CDR3 length: 12; clone size: NA; CDR3 protein: CASSLTNYEQYF; CDR3 DNA: TGTGCCAGCAGCTTGACCAACTACGAGCAGTACTTC
D gene: TRBD1; J gene: TRBJ1-2; V gene: TRBV6-5; CDR3 length: 13; clone size: NA; CDR3 protein: CASSGGQDYGYTF; CDR3 DNA: TGTGCCAGCAGTGGGGGACAGGACTATGGCTACACCTTC
D gene: TRBD1; J gene: TRBJ1-1; V gene: TRBV7-9; CDR3 length: 17; clone size: NA; CDR3 protein: CASSLPRVGQGNTEAFF; CDR3 DNA: TGTGCCAGCAGCCTACCACGGGTGGGACAGGGGAACACTGAAGCTTTCTTT
D gene: TRBD1; J gene: TRBJ2-2; V gene: TRBV29-1; CDR3 length: 14; clone size: NA; CDR3 protein: CSVTGVVETGELFF; CDR3 DNA: TGCAGCGTTACAGGGGTGGTGGAGACCGGGGAGCTGTTTTTT
D gene: NA; J gene: TRBJ2-1; V gene: TRBV25-1; CDR3 length: 11; clone size: NA; CDR3 protein: CASTGYNEQFF; CDR3 DNA: TGTGCCAGCACCGGGTACAATGAGCAGTTCTTC
D gene: TRBD1; J gene: TRBJ1-2; V gene: TRBV30; CDR3 length: 13; clone size: NA; CDR3 protein: CAWSEGTEYGYTF; CDR3 DNA: TGTGCCTGGAGTGAAGGGACAGAGTATGGCTACACCTTC
D gene: TRBD1; J gene: TRBJ2-7; V gene: TRBV27; CDR3 length: 13; clone size: NA; CDR3 protein: CASGQEASYEQYF; CDR3 DNA: TGTGCCAGCGGACAGGAGGCATCCTACGAGCAGTACTTC
D gene: NA; J gene: TRBJ2-2; V gene: TRBV7-6; CDR3 length: 18; clone size: NA; CDR3 protein: CASSLQRAGSGGTGELFF; CDR3 DNA: TGTGCCAGCAGCTTACAGCGTGCAGGGAGTGGGGGCACCGGGGAGCTGTTTTTT
D gene: NA; J gene: TRBJ1-2; V gene: TRBV30; CDR3 length: 13; clone size: NA; CDR3 protein: CAWSVDSYNGYTF; CDR3 DNA: TGTGCCTGGAGTGTAGACTCTTATAACGGCTACACCTTC
D gene: NA; J gene: TRBJ2-6; V gene: TRBV9; CDR3 length: 17; clone size: NA; CDR3 protein: CASSPRAGLAGANVLTF; CDR3 DNA: TGTGCCAGCAGCCCTAGGGCAGGGCTAGCTGGGGCCAACGTCCTGACTTTC
D gene: NA; J gene: TRBJ2-2; V gene: TRBV7-9; CDR3 length: 14; clone size: NA; CDR3 protein: CASSSPLNTGELFF; CDR3 DNA: TGTGCCAGCAGTTCGCCACTGAACACCGGGGAGCTGTTTTTT
D gene: NA; J gene: TRBJ2-3; V gene: TRBV2; CDR3 length: 11; clone size: NA; CDR3 protein: CAAGRTDTQYF; CDR3 DNA: TGTGCCGCCGGAAGAACAGATACGCAGTATTTT
D gene: NA; J gene: TRBJ1-5; V gene: TRBV7-9; CDR3 length: 15; clone size: NA; CDR3 protein: CASSPDISRNQPQHF; CDR3 DNA: TGTGCCAGCAGCCCGGACATCTCACGGAATCAGCCCCAGCATTTT
D gene: NA; J gene: TRBJ2-1; V gene: TRBV5-1; CDR3 length: 12; clone size: few; CDR3 protein: CASDGSYNEQFF; CDR3 DNA: TGCGCCAGCGACGGGTCCTACAATGAGCAGTTCTTC
D gene: NA; J gene: TRBJ1-5; V gene: TRBV30; CDR3 length: 14; clone size: NA; CDR3 protein: CAWSSGSGNQPQHF; CDR3 DNA: TGTGCCTGGAGTTCGGGGTCGGGCAATCAGCCCCAGCATTTT
D gene: NA; J gene: TRBJ1-2; V gene: TRBV15; CDR3 length: 13; clone size: NA; CDR3 protein: CATNAPAQRGYTF; CDR3 DNA: TGTGCCACCAACGCTCCGGCCCAGCGGGGCTACACCTTC
D gene: NA; J gene: TRBJ1-4; V gene: TRBV13; CDR3 length: 15; clone size: NA; CDR3 protein: CASSLEVATNEKLFF; CDR3 DNA: TGTGCCAGCAGCTTAGAGGTTGCAACTAATGAAAAACTGTTTTTT